This TCR beta chain was retrieved from a study of blood T cell repertoires in COVID-19. About the research overall: PBMCs, B-cell-depleted T cells, or T cells provided the cDNA or gDNA that made up the material.

Produced via immunoSEQ multiplex PCR; TCRdb's table is partial and in-frame only. The sample yields around 85,000 clones, roughly 89% seen once. Germline V gene data show CDR1 as ENHRY and CDR2 as SYGVKD. V lost 3 bases to trimming and J lost 4 bases, with 7 bases between them. There are 13 residues in the CDR3. The sample comprised peripheral blood. This receptor was obtained from a woman of 80 years or more with active or convalescent COVID-19. The chain combines TRBV10-3 with TRBJ1-3, with D possibly matching TRBD1 (5 bases). The CDR3 sequence is CAISENRGNTIYF. The CDR3 nucleotides are TGTGCCATCAGTGAAAACAGGGGAAACACCATATATTTT.